This TCR beta chain appears in the sequencing data of a study of blood T cell repertoires in COVID-19. Study summary: Researchers got acute and convalescent COVID-19 samples from the United States, Italy and Spain. T cells, B-cell-depleted T cells, or PBMCs supplied cDNA or gDNA.

The CDR3 loop spans 18 amino acids. In the study's own analysis: Estimated nucleated cell counts came from reference gene primer amplification. Using immunoSEQ multiplex PCR, the repertoire was profiled, and TCRdb retains in-frame clones only, with some absent. D and trimming come from the DNA, and the V and J calls and clone size come from that table. The table lists approximately 120,000 clones, around 80% of them singletons. V gene TRBV21-1 combines with J gene TRBJ2-1; no check of the table's D call, TRBD2, against the DNA was made. TRBV21-1 is recorded as a pseudogene. Sequences were obtained from peripheral blood. This receptor was obtained from a human donor in a cohort sampled during active or convalescent COVID-19. CDR3 region: CASSSPSTGKNPYNEQFF. CDR3 nucleotides: TGTGCCAGCAGCTCGCCTAGTACGGGGAAAAACCCCTACAATGAGCAGTTCTTC.